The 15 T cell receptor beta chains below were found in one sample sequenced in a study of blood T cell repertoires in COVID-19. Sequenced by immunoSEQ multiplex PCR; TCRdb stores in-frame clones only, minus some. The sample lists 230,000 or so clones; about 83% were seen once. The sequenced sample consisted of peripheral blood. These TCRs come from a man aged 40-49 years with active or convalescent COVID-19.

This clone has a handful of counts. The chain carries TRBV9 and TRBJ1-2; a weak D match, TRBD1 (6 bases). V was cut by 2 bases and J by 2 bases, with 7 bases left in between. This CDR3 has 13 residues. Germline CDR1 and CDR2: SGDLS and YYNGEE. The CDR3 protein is CASSVDRNYGYTF. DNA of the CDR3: TGTGCCAGCAGCGTCGACAGGAACTATGGCTACACCTTC.

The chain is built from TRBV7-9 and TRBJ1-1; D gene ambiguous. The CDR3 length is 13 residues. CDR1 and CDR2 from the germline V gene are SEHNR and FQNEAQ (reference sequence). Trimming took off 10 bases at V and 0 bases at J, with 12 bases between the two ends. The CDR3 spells CATAVTVNTEAFF. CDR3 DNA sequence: TGTGCCACCGCCGTTACAGTGAACACTGAAGCTTTCTTT.

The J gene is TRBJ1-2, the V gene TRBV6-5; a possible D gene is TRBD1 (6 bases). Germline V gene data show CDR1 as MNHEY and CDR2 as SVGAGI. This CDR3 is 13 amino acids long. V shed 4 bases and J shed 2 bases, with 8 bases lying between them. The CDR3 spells CASSFGQNYGYTF. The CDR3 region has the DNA TGTGCCAGCAGTTTCGGACAGAACTATGGCTACACCTTC.

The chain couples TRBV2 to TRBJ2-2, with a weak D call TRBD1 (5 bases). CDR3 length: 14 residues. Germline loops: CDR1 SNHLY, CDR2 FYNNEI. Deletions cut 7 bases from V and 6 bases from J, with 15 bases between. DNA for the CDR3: TGTGCCAGCAAGCAGGGTCAATCATCCGGGGAGCTGTTTTTT. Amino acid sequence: CASKQGQSSGELFF. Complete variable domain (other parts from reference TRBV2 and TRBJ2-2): EPEVTQTPSHQVTQMGQEVILRCVPISNHLYFYWYRQILGQKVEFLVSFYNNEISEKSEIFDDQFSVERPDGSNFTLKIRSTKLEDSAMYFCASKQGQSSGELFFGEGSRLTVL.

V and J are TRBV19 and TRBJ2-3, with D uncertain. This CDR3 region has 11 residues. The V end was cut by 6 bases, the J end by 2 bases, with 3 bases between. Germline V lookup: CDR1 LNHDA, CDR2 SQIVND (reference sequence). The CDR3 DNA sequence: TGTGCCAGTAGCAACACAGATACGCAGTATTTT. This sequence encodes CASSNTDTQYF.

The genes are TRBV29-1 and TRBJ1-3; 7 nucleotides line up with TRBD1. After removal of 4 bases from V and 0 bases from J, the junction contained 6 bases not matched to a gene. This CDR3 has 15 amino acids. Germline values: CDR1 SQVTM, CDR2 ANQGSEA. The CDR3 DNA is TGCAGCGTTGTTAGCAGGGGGGACTCTGGAAACACCATATATTTT. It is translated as CSVVSRGDSGNTIYF.

The CDR3 bases are TGTGCCAGCAGCCAGGACAGAGTCACCTACGAGCAGTACTTC. It is translated as CASSQDRVTYEQYF. The chain combines TRBV11-2 with TRBJ2-7, with D maybe TRBD1 (6 bases). Germline V gene sequence: CDR1 SGHAT, CDR2 FQNNGV. Trimming took off 5 bases at V and 2 bases at J, with 13 bases between the two ends. The CDR3 has 14 residues. Full variable domain (remainder filled in from reference TRBV11-2 and TRBJ2-7): EAGVAQSPRYKIIEKRQSVAFWCNPISGHATLYWYQQILGQGPKLLIQFQNNGVVDDSQLPKDRFSAERLKGVDSTLKIQPAKLEDSAVYLCASSQDRVTYEQYFGPGTRLTVT.

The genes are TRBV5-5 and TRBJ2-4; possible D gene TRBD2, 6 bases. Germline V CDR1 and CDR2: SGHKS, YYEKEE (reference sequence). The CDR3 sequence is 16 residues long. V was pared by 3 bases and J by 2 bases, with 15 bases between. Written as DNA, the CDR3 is TGTGCCAGCAGCTGGACGGGACTTCCGACCAAAAACATTCAGTACTTC. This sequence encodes CASSWTGLPTKNIQYF. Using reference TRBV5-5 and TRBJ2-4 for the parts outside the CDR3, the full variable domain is DAGVTQSPTHLIKTRGQQVTLRCSPISGHKSVSWYQQVLGQGPQFIFQYYEKEERGRGNFPDRFSARQFPNYSSELNVNALLLGDSALYLCASSWTGLPTKNIQYFGAGTRLSVL.

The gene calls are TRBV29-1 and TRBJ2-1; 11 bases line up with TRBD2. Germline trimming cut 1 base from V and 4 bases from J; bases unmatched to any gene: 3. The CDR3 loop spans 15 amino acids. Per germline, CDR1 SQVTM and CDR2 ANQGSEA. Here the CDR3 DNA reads TGCAGCGTTGAAGTAGCGGGGGGGCTATACAATGAGCAGTTCTTC. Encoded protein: CSVEVAGGLYNEQFF.

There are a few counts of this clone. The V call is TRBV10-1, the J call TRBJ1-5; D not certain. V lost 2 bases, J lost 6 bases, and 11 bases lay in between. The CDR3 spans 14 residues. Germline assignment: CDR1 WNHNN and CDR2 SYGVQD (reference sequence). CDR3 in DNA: TGCGCCAGCAGTGAGGGTCAGTTTGGTCAGCCCCAGCATTTT. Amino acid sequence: CASSEGQFGQPQHF.

CDR3 nucleotide sequence: TGCGCCAGCAGCCAGGACCGACAGGGACGTCAGCCCCAGCATTTT. This encodes CASSQDRQGRQPQHF. The V gene is TRBV4-1, the J gene TRBJ1-5; 7 bases are shared with TRBD1. The germline gives CDR1 MGHRA, CDR2 YSYEKL. This CDR3 has 15 residues. Trimming cost V 3 bases and J 6 bases; bases outside gene matches: 8.

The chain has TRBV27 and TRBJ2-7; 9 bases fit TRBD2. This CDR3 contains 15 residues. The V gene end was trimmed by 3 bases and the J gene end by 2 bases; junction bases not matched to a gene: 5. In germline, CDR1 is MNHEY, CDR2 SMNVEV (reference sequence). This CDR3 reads CASSFEAGGPYEQYF. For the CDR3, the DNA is TGTGCCAGCAGTTTCGAGGCGGGGGGGCCCTACGAGCAGTACTTC.

CDR3 coding DNA: TGTGCCAGCAGTGGACAGACGTACACAGATACGCAGTATTTT. Protein: CASSGQTYTDTQYF. The chain employs TRBV25-1 and TRBJ2-3; possible D gene TRBD1, 5 bases. CDR1 and CDR2 (germline): MGHDK, SYGVNS. The germline V and J ends were trimmed by 4 bases and 2 bases, with 10 bases remaining between them. The CDR3 extends over 14 amino acids.

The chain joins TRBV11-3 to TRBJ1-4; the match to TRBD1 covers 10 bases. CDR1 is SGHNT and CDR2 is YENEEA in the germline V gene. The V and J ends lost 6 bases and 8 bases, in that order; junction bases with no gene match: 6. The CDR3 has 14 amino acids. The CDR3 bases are TGTGCCAGCAGTCCCGGGACAGGGGACGAAAAACTGTTTTTT. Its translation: CASSPGTGDEKLFF.

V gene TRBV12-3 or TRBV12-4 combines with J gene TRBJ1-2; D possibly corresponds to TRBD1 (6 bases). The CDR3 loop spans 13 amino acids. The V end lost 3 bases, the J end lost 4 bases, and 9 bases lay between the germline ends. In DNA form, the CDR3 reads TGTGCCAGCAGTTTGAGAGGGGGCTATGGCTACACCTTC. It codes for CASSLRGGYGYTF.